The 27 T cell receptor beta chains below all came from one sample that was sequenced in a study of shared clonotypes between healthy human individuals. The assay was immunoSEQ multiplex PCR, and TCRdb's table has in-frame clones only and misses some. The table includes 330,000 or so clones, under 80% detected once. Sequenced input: memory CD4+ T cells sorted from blood. The subset here: CD45RA-negative fraction. The receptor set was obtained from a man aged 25-40 years in good health.

The chain recombines TRBV29-1 with TRBJ2-2; D might be TRBD2 (5 bases). The CDR3 runs to 12 residues. V shed 6 bases and J shed 4 bases, with 9 bases lying between them. The V gene's germline CDR1 is SQVTM and CDR2 ANQGSEA. In DNA, the CDR3 is TGCAGCGTAGGACGGGGCACCGGGGAGCTGTTTTTT. It codes for CSVGRGTGELFF.

To note about this clone: This CDR3 is also generated by other DNA sequences in the sample. The chain combines TRBV6-5 with TRBJ1-3; the D is unclear. V gave up 6 bases and J gave up 0 bases, with 3 bases separating them. The CDR3 contains 12 residues. The germline V gene encodes CDR1 MNHEY and CDR2 SVGAGI. The DNA of the CDR3 is TGTGCCAGCAGGAGCTCTGGAAACACCATATATTTT. This gives the protein CASRSSGNTIYF.

With regard to this clone: The same CDR3 can be traced to other DNA sequences in this sample. CDR3 sequence: CASSLDRTDTQYF. The CDR3 DNA follows: TGTGCCAGCAGTCTCGACCGGACAGATACGCAGTATTTT. The V and J genes are TRBV5-6 and TRBJ2-3; D is undetermined. Germline-derived CDR1 and CDR2 are SGHDT and YYEEEE. V shed 5 bases and J shed 3 bases, with 10 bases lying between them. The CDR3 loop spans 13 amino acids. Complete variable domain (other parts from reference TRBV5-6 and TRBJ2-3): DAGVTQSPTHLIKTRGQQVTLRCSPKSGHDTVSWYQQALGQGPQFIFQYYEEEERQRGNFPDRFSGHQFPNYSSELNVNALLLGDSALYLCASSLDRTDTQYFGPGTRLTVL.

V and J are TRBV9 and TRBJ1-2; D is ambiguous. V was clipped by 4 bases and J by 7 bases, with 14 bases between them. This CDR3 is 13 amino acids long. Germline V CDR1 and CDR2: SGDLS, YYNGEE. This CDR3 is CASSPRGFGGYTF. In DNA form, the CDR3 reads TGTGCCAGCAGCCCCCGCGGGTTTGGTGGCTACACCTTC.

In the case of this clone: The sample has other DNA sequences that encode this CDR3 too. This rearrangement joins TRBV9 to TRBJ2-3; D is unresolved. V lost 0 bases and J lost 4, with 6 bases in between. This CDR3 has 13 amino acids. In germline, CDR1 is SGDLS, CDR2 YYNGEE. CDR3 sequence reads: CASSVALADTQYF. DNA of the CDR3: TGTGCCAGCAGCGTAGCATTAGCAGATACGCAGTATTTT. Full variable domain (missing parts from reference TRBV9 and TRBJ2-3): DSGVTQTPKHLITATGQRVTLRCSPRSGDLSVYWYQQSLDQGLQFLIQYYNGEERAKGNILERFSAQQFPDLHSELNLSSLELGDSALYFCASSVALADTQYFGPGTRLTVL.

The chain joins TRBV29-1 to TRBJ2-1; D assignment may be TRBD1 or TRBD2 (5 bases each). Trimming removed 6 bases from V and 1 base from J, with 16 bases in between. The CDR3 covers 15 residues. Per the germline V gene, CDR1 is SQVTM and CDR2 is ANQGSEA. In DNA, the CDR3 is TGCAGCGTCGCAGGGACCGGCGGATCCTACAATGAGCAGTTCTTC. Translation: CSVAGTGGSYNEQFF.

This clone is a singleton in its sample. The genes are TRBV7-9 and TRBJ1-4, with D maybe TRBD1 (6 bases). The CDR3 spans 15 residues. Germline assignment: CDR1 SEHNR and CDR2 FQNEAQ (reference sequence). V was shortened by 5 bases and J by 8 bases, with 18 bases between the two germline ends. The CDR3 DNA is TGTGCCAGCAGCCTAAAAACAGGGCAAGGCGAAAAACTGTTTTTT. Translating gives CASSLKTGQGEKLFF.

The CDR3 sequence: CASKGASSGNTIYF. Written as DNA, the CDR3 is TGCGCCAGCAAAGGGGCGAGCTCTGGAAACACCATATATTTT. The V gene is TRBV5-1, the J gene TRBJ1-3; a possible D gene is TRBD1 (5 bases). The CDR3 is made up of 14 amino acids. Germline assignment: CDR1 SGHRS and CDR2 YFSETQ. Trimming removed 6 bases at V and 0 bases at J, with 10 bases between.

The chain employs TRBV19 and TRBJ2-6, with D possibly TRBD2 on 6 matching bases. V was trimmed by 8 bases and J by 4 bases, leaving 15 bases between them. From germline, CDR1 is LNHDA and CDR2 SQIVND (reference sequence). The CDR3 totals 15 residues. The CDR3: CASGGSFGGANVLTF. The CDR3 coding sequence is TGTGCCAGTGGAGGGAGCTTTGGGGGGGCCAACGTCCTGACTTTC.

This clone was detected a few times. The chain is built from TRBV28 and TRBJ1-5; unclear D gene. V was shortened by 8 bases and J by 2 bases, with 7 bases between the two germline ends. The CDR3 has 12 residues. CDR1 is MDHEN, CDR2 SYDVKM, per germline. CDR3 DNA sequence: TGTGCCAGCCGGGCGGGCAATCAGCCCCAGCATTTT. Protein sequence: CASRAGNQPQHF.

In its sample, this clone was seen a few times. The chain links TRBV27 to TRBJ1-5; TRBD1 might be the D (5 bases). Germline assignment: CDR1 MNHEY and CDR2 SMNVEV (reference sequence). The V end lost 5 bases, the J end lost 0 bases, and 11 bases lay between the germline ends. This CDR3 is 15 amino acids long. CDR3 sequence (DNA): TGTGCCAGCAGTCCCTTGGGGGTTAGCAATCAGCCCCAGCATTTT. It encodes CASSPLGVSNQPQHF.

This clone was seen a few times. The chain combines TRBV6-6 with TRBJ2-1; TRBD1 agrees at 12 bases. The CDR3 runs 16 residues. Germline-derived CDR1 and CDR2 are MNHNY and SVGAGI (reference sequence). Losses at the gene ends were 2 bases for V and 7 bases for J; bases not matched to a gene: 6. CDR3 protein: CASSYQGQGARNEQFF. CDR3 bases: TGTGCCAGCAGTTACCAGGGACAGGGGGCGAGGAATGAGCAGTTCTTC.

The rearrangement uses TRBV7-9 and TRBJ2-3, with D possibly matching TRBD1 (5 bases). V gave up 2 bases and J gave up 5 bases, with 8 bases separating them. The CDR3 is 13 amino acids. CDR1 and CDR2 from the germline V gene are SEHNR and FQNEAQ (reference sequence). The CDR3 DNA sequence: TGTGCCAGCAGCTTACAGGGAATAGATACGCAGTATTTT. This codes for CASSLQGIDTQYF.

The rearrangement uses TRBV28 and TRBJ2-7; 8 nucleotides align to TRBD1. Germline CDR1 is MDHEN and CDR2 is SYDVKM. The CDR3 is made up of 13 amino acids. Trimming at V came to 6 bases and at J to 4 bases, leaving 5 bases not matched to a gene. In DNA form, the CDR3 reads TGTGCCAGCAGGGACAGGGTCGGGTACGAGCAGTACTTC. Translated, it gives CASRDRVGYEQYF.

J is TRBJ2-7 and V is TRBV9, with D unresolved. The V and J ends lost 4 bases and 6 bases respectively, with 14 bases between them. This CDR3 comprises 13 residues. CDR1 SGDLS and CDR2 YYNGEE come from the germline V gene. The CDR3 protein is CASSPRILSEQYF. Written as DNA, the CDR3 is TGTGCCAGCAGCCCACGCATTCTTAGCGAGCAGTACTTC.

This clone was seen at least ten times. The V and J genes are TRBV10-1 and TRBJ2-1; D is undetermined. Trimming removed 0 bases at V and 5 bases at J, with 17 bases between. Germline CDR1 reads WNHNN; CDR2 reads SYGVQD (reference sequence). The CDR3 runs 17 residues. The CDR3 reads CASSESRWINEDNEQFF. The CDR3, as DNA: TGCGCCAGCAGTGAGTCTCGGTGGATAAACGAAGACAATGAGCAGTTCTTC.

The CDR3 region has the DNA TGTGCCAGCAGCTTCATGTACCAAGAGACCCAGTACTTC. Its protein product is CASSFMYQETQYF. The chain has TRBV7-2 and TRBJ2-5, with D uncertain. The CDR3 extends over 13 amino acids. Trimming shortened V by 3 bases and J by 0 bases, and 5 bases separated the two germline ends. Germline values: CDR1 SGHTA, CDR2 FQGNSA.

This sequence joins TRBV7-9 and TRBJ2-2; 11 positions agree with TRBD2. J gave up 8 bases and V 5 bases, and 10 bases lay outside the gene matches. Germline V gene data show CDR1 as SEHNR and CDR2 as FQNEAQ (reference sequence). This CDR3 comprises 16 residues. The CDR3 coding sequence is TGTGCCAGCAGCCCGCGACTAGCGGGACTCCATGGGGAGCTGTTTTTT. Translated, it gives CASSPRLAGLHGELFF.

The CDR3 spells CASSLKAGAGYTF. CDR3 nucleotides: TGTGCCAGCAGCCTAAAAGCGGGGGCTGGCTACACCTTC. This chain connects TRBV11-2 to TRBJ1-2; D may be TRBD1 (6 bases). This CDR3 spans 13 amino acids. The germline V gene has CDR1 SGHAT and CDR2 FQNNGV. V lost 5 bases, J lost 7 bases, and 14 bases lay in between.

The chain joins TRBV5-6 to TRBJ2-1; 7 nucleotides align to TRBD2. Looked up from germline, CDR1 is SGHDT and CDR2 is YYEEEE. The V segment lost 1 base and the J segment 0 bases; nucleotides outside the gene matches: 4. This CDR3 has 16 residues. Here the CDR3 reads CASSLRGGSSYNEQFF. The CDR3 nucleotides are TGTGCCAGCAGCTTGAGAGGCGGGAGCTCCTACAATGAGCAGTTCTTC.

The V call is TRBV19, the J call TRBJ2-2, with 7 bases that match TRBD1. Germline V gives CDR1 LNHDA, CDR2 SQIVND (reference sequence). Unmatched junction bases numbered 10, after V lost 4 bases and J lost 2 bases. The CDR3 consists of 17 residues. CDR3 DNA: TGTGCCAGTAGTACCCCCCCGGGACAGTATAACACCGGGGAGCTGTTTTTT. Translated, it gives CASSTPPGQYNTGELFF.

This chain uses TRBV9 with TRBJ2-1; D not resolved. V lost 0 bases, J lost 11 bases, and 9 bases lay in between. Germline CDR1 is SGDLS and CDR2 is YYNGEE. The CDR3 spans 12 residues. The CDR3 DNA follows: TGTGCCAGCAGCGTAGTTGGTGGGAAGCAGTTCTTC. Amino acids: CASSVVGGKQFF.

This clone was picked up many times. The rearrangement links TRBV2 to TRBJ2-1; perhaps D is TRBD1 or TRBD2 (6 bases each). V lost 8 bases, J lost 14 bases, and 22 bases lay in between. The CDR3 has 13 residues. Germline CDR1 SNHLY, CDR2 FYNNEI. For the CDR3, the DNA is TGTGCCAGCGCCCTCCGGGGGCGGGATAGGGAGTTCTTC. Residues: CASALRGRDREFF.

The V and J genes are TRBV7-9 and TRBJ2-7; D remains ambiguous. Germline V gene sequence: CDR1 SEHNR, CDR2 FQNEAQ (reference sequence). The V end was cut by 7 bases, the J end by 5 bases, with 18 bases between. The CDR3 extends over 14 amino acids. As DNA, the CDR3 is TGTGCCAGCAACGCGGACCGCGTTACCCACGAGCAGTACTTC. It is translated as CASNADRVTHEQYF.

This chain joins TRBV30 and TRBJ1-1; D is unresolved. V lost 1 base, J lost 2 bases, and 8 bases lay in between. CDR1 is GTSNPN, CDR2 SVGIG, per germline (reference sequence). This CDR3 has 13 amino acids. The CDR3 DNA is TGTGCCTGGAGTGGATTGCCAAACACTGAAGCTTTCTTT. It is translated as CAWSGLPNTEAFF.

This CDR3 reads CASSSTSGNTIYF. CDR3 DNA sequence: TGTGCCAGCTCTTCGACCTCTGGAAACACCATATATTTT. The chain joins TRBV6-1 to TRBJ1-3; D gene unclear. The germline V gene has CDR1 MNHNS and CDR2 SASEGT. The germline V and J ends were trimmed by 8 bases and 0 bases, with 8 bases remaining between them. The CDR3 has 13 residues.

The chain links TRBV10-3 to TRBJ2-5; 11 bases are shared with TRBD2. The germline gives CDR1 ENHRY, CDR2 SYGVKD. This CDR3 spans 17 amino acids. The trim removed 2 bases at V and 4 bases at J, leaving 9 bases unmatched. The CDR3 spells CAISEEDLAGGRETQYF. The CDR3 DNA is TGTGCCATCAGTGAGGAGGACCTAGCGGGAGGCAGAGAGACCCAGTACTTC.